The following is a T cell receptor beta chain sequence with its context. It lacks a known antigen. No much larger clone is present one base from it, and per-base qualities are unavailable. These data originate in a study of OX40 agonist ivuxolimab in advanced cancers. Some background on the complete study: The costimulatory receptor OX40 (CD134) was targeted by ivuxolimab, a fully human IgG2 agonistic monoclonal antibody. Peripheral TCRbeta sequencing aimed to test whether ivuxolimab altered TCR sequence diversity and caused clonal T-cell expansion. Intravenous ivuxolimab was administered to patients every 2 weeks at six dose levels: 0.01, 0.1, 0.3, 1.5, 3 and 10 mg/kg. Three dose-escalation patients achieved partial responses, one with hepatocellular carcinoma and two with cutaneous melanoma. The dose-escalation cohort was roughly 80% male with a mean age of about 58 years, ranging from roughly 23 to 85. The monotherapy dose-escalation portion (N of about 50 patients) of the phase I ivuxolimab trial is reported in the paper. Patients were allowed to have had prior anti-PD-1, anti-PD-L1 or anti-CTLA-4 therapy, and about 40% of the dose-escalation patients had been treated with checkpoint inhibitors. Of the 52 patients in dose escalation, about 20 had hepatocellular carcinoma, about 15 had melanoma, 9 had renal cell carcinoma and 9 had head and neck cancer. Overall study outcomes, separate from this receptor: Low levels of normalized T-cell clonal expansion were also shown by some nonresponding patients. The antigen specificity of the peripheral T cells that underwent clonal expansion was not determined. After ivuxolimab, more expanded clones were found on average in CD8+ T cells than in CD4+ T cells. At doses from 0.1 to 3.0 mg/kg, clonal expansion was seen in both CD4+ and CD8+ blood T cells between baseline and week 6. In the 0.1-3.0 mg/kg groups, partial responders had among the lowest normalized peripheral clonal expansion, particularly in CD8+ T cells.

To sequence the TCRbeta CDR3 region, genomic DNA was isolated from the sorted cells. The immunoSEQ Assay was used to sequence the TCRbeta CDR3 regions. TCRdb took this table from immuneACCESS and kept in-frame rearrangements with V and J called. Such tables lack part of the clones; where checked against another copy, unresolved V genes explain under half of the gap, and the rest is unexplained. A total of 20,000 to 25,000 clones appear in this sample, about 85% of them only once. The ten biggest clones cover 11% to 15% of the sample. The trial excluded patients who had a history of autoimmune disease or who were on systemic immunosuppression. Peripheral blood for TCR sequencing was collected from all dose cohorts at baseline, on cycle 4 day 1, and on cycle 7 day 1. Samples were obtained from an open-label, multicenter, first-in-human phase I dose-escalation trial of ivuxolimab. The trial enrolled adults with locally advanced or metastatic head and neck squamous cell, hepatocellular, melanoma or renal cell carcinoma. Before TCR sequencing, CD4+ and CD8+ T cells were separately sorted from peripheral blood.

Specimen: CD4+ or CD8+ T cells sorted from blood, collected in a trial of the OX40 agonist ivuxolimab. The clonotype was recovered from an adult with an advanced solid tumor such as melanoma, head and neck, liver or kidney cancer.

The CDR3 has the sequence CASSDGSTNYGYTF. The DNA sequence is TGTGCCAGCAGCGACGGCAGTACTAACTATGGCTACACCTTC. The rearranged segments are TRBV9 and TRBJ1-2, with no D gene named confidently. V loses 3 bases, J loses 0 bases, and the germline ends lie 9 bases apart. Reading the germline V gene gives CDR1 SGDLS and CDR2 YYNGEE. The CDR3 has 14 amino acids, counting the end cysteine and phenylalanine. Just the 42-base CDR3 DNA is kept, in frame starting at base 1.